These 2 T cell receptor beta chains came from one sample sequenced in a study of OX40 agonist ivuxolimab in advanced cancers. The library was prepared using the immunoSEQ multiplex PCR assay. Entries here come from immuneACCESS through TCRdb and include only in-frame sequences with V and J called. Some clones fail to appear in such tables; in the studies checked, an unresolved V gene covers under half of the shortfall, and the cause of the remainder is unknown. For this sample there are tens of thousands of clones; about nine tenths appear just once. About 4% of the sample rests with the top ten. Specimen: CD4+ or CD8+ T cells sorted from blood, collected in a trial of the OX40 agonist ivuxolimab. Every receptor here comes from an adult with an advanced solid tumor such as melanoma, head and neck, liver or kidney cancer.

This chain uses TRBV9 with TRBJ2-3; D gene unclear. Germline CDR1 reads SGDLS; CDR2 reads YYNGEE. There are 12 residues in the CDR3. V lost 4 bases and J lost 2, with 5 bases in between. The CDR3, as DNA: TGTGCCAGCAGCCGGAACACAGATACGCAGTATTTT. As protein: CASSRNTDTQYF.

This chain connects TRBV29-1 to TRBJ2-7, with TRBD2 identical over 7 bases. The CDR3 has 14 residues. Trimming cost V 0 bases and J 3 bases; bases outside gene matches: 5. Germline CDR1 and CDR2: SQVTM and ANQGSEA. The CDR3, as DNA: TGCAGCGTTGAAGAGGGGACTATCGGCTACGAGCAGTACTTC. Amino acid sequence: CSVEEGTIGYEQYF.